Shown below are 19 T cell receptor beta chains from a single sample sequenced in a study of blood T cell repertoires in COVID-19. TCRdb's copy holds only in-frame clones and misses some; the assay was immunoSEQ multiplex PCR. The data show some 200,000 clones, 87% seen once. Material for sequencing was peripheral blood. All receptors derive from a middle-aged man with active or convalescent COVID-19.

V gene TRBV9 combines with J gene TRBJ2-3, with 13 bases that match TRBD2. Germline CDR1 reads SGDLS; CDR2 reads YYNGEE. V lost 4 bases to trimming and J lost 6 bases; unmatched junction nucleotides: 8. The CDR3 contains 16 residues. The CDR3 is CASSIGTSGAVDTQYF. In DNA, the CDR3 is TGTGCCAGCAGCATCGGGACTAGCGGGGCGGTGGATACGCAGTATTTT.

CDR3 sequence: CASSLTRGHEQYF. The CDR3 bases are TGTGCCAGCAGCTTGACCAGAGGTCACGAGCAGTACTTC. The rearrangement joins TRBV5-4 to TRBJ2-7; D gene uncertain. This CDR3 is 13 amino acids long. In germline, CDR1 is SGHNT, CDR2 YYREEE (reference sequence). Trimming took off 1 base at V and 5 bases at J, with 10 bases between the two ends.

The rearrangement uses TRBV5-1 and TRBJ1-2; no firm D call. The CDR3 contains 13 residues. Germline-derived CDR1 and CDR2 are SGHRS and YFSETQ. Trimming shortened V by 1 base and J by 2 bases, and 6 bases separated the two germline ends. The CDR3 loop reads CASSLTVNYGYTF. The CDR3 coding sequence is TGCGCCAGCAGCTTGACAGTAAACTATGGCTACACCTTC.

The chain carries TRBV2 and TRBJ2-1; a weak D match, TRBD2 (6 bases). The V gene lost 3 bases and the J gene lost 7 bases, with 13 bases spanning the gap. CDR3 length: 14 residues. CDR1 and CDR2 (germline): SNHLY, FYNNEI. CDR3 DNA: TGTGCCAGCAGTGACAGGGTCGGGGGAAATGAGCAGTTCTTC. It specifies CASSDRVGGNEQFF.

This rearrangement joins TRBV29-1 to TRBJ2-3, with D possibly TRBD1 on 6 matching bases. This CDR3 has 14 residues. The V gene lost 3 bases and the J gene lost 2 bases, with 12 bases spanning the gap. CDR1 and CDR2 from the germline V gene are SQVTM and ANQGSEA. CDR3: CSVDGQGSTDTQYF. As DNA, the CDR3 is TGCAGCGTTGACGGGCAGGGGTCCACAGATACGCAGTATTTT.

The V and J genes are TRBV5-1 and TRBJ2-5, with TRBD1 identical over 7 bases. V lost 3 bases to trimming and J lost 5 bases; unmatched junction nucleotides: 10. The CDR3 is 15 amino acids. Germline V lookup: CDR1 SGHRS, CDR2 YFSETQ. The CDR3 bases are TGCGCCAGCAGCTCCAATCGACAGGGTCGGGAGACCCAGTACTTC. It translates to CASSSNRQGRETQYF.

The J gene is TRBJ1-3, the V gene TRBV5-1, with 7 bases identical to TRBD1. CDR1 SGHRS and CDR2 YFSETQ come from the germline V gene. The CDR3 sequence is 15 residues long. V dropped 3 bases and J dropped 6; count of bases not matched to a gene: 9. This chain's CDR3 is CASSWGDRVENTIYF. As DNA, the CDR3 is TGCGCCAGCAGCTGGGGAGACAGGGTTGAAAACACCATATATTTT.

The rearrangement joins TRBV28 to TRBJ2-2; 10 nucleotides match TRBD1. The CDR3 extends over 13 amino acids. J gave up 6 bases and V 8 bases, and 3 bases lay outside the gene matches. CDR1 MDHEN and CDR2 SYDVKM come from the germline V gene. The CDR3 sequence is CASRTGGPGELFF. The CDR3 DNA sequence: TGTGCCAGCCGGACAGGGGGGCCCGGGGAGCTGTTTTTT. Together with reference TRBV28 and TRBJ2-2, the CDR3 gives the full variable domain: DVKVTQSSRYLVKRTGEKVFLECVQDMDHENMFWYRQDPGLGLRLIYFSYDVKMKEKGDIPEGYSVSREKKERFSLILESASTNQTSMYLCASRTGGPGELFFGEGSRLTVL.

The rearrangement uses TRBV20-1 and TRBJ2-5; tentatively, D is TRBD2 (5 bases). Germline V gene data show CDR1 as DFQATT and CDR2 as SNEGSKA (reference sequence). Trimming took off 3 bases at V and 7 bases at J, with 12 bases between the two ends. The length of the CDR3 is 12 residues. The CDR3 nucleotides read TGCAGTGCTAGTTTCGAGGAGGTGACCCAGTACTTC. Its translation: CSASFEEVTQYF.

This chain joins TRBV7-9 and TRBJ2-3; TRBD2 matches 11 bases. The CDR3 length is 16 residues. The trim removed 5 bases at V and 4 bases at J, leaving 8 bases unmatched. From germline, CDR1 is SEHNR and CDR2 FQNEAQ (reference sequence). Here the CDR3 DNA reads TGTGCCAGCAGCGAACATAGCGGGGGGGAATCAGATACGCAGTATTTT. Protein: CASSEHSGGESDTQYF. Complete variable domain (other parts from reference TRBV7-9 and TRBJ2-3): DTGVSQNPRHKITKRGQNVTFRCDPISEHNRLYWYRQTLGQGPEFLTYFQNEAQLEKSRLLSDRFSAERPKGSFSTLEIQRTEQGDSAMYLCASSEHSGGESDTQYFGPGTRLTVL.

The V gene is TRBV5-6, the J gene TRBJ1-3, with TRBD1 as a possible D gene (6 bases). Germline lookup yields CDR1 SGHDT and CDR2 YYEEEE. V was trimmed by 5 bases and J by 2 bases, leaving 17 bases between them. This CDR3 spans 16 amino acids. The CDR3, as DNA: TGTGCCAGCAGAAATAACAGGGTAAATACTGGAAACACCATATATTTT. As protein: CASRNNRVNTGNTIYF.

This clone has a single count. The chain has TRBV2 and TRBJ2-3, with D possibly TRBD2 on 6 matching bases. Germline V gene data show CDR1 as SNHLY and CDR2 as FYNNEI. Trimming removed 6 bases from V and 0 bases from J, with 10 bases in between. The CDR3 extends over 14 amino acids. The CDR3 region is CASSTGTSTDTQYF. The CDR3 coding sequence is TGTGCCAGCAGCACCGGGACTAGCACAGATACGCAGTATTTT.

The genes are TRBV7-9 and TRBJ1-2; the D gene is possibly TRBD1 (6 bases). The CDR3 sequence is 14 residues long. Per germline, CDR1 SEHNR and CDR2 FQNEAQ (reference sequence). Trimming stripped 5 bases from V and 5 bases from J, with 15 bases between. In DNA, the CDR3 is TGTGCCAGCAGCCAGGACAGTATTTCTTATGGCTACACCTTC. Protein: CASSQDSISYGYTF.

V is TRBV6-5 and J is TRBJ1-2; 7 nucleotides align to TRBD1. The V gene's germline CDR1 is MNHEY and CDR2 SVGAGI. The junction had 13 bases not matched to a gene; V was cut back by 4 bases and J by 8 bases. This CDR3 has 15 amino acids. The CDR3 DNA follows: TGTGCCAGCAGTTCTAGCCGGGACAGCCGTGAAGGCTACACCTTC. It translates to CASSSSRDSREGYTF.

The chain has TRBV12-3 or TRBV12-4 and TRBJ1-6; D call uncertain. V shed 6 bases and J shed 10 bases, with 13 bases lying between them. The CDR3 loop spans 13 amino acids. The chain's CDR3 is CASREDTDSPLHF. The CDR3 coding sequence is TGTGCCAGCAGGGAAGACACCGACTCACCCCTCCACTTT.

The gene calls are TRBV4-1 and TRBJ2-1; 14 nucleotides align to TRBD2. This CDR3 spans 17 amino acids. In germline, CDR1 is MGHRA, CDR2 YSYEKL. V dropped 1 base and J dropped 7; count of bases not matched to a gene: 6. The CDR3 DNA is TGCGCCAGCAGCCAAGTCCGACTAGCGGGGGGGCGGAATGAGCAGTTCTTC. Its protein product is CASSQVRLAGGRNEQFF.

The chain recombines TRBV27 with TRBJ2-7, with 8 nucleotides matching TRBD1. J was trimmed by 2 bases and V by 8 bases; bases with no gene match: 8. CDR1 is MNHEY and CDR2 is SMNVEV in the germline V gene (reference sequence). The CDR3 runs to 14 residues. CDR3 nucleotide sequence: TGTGCCAGCCGACCACCGACAGGGGCCTACGAGCAGTACTTC. Its protein product is CASRPPTGAYEQYF.

This sequence joins TRBV7-9 and TRBJ1-2; 7 nucleotides agree with TRBD1. Germline V CDR1 and CDR2: SEHNR, FQNEAQ (reference sequence). Losses at the gene ends were 5 bases for V and 1 base for J; bases not matched to a gene: 10. CDR3 length equals 16 residues. In DNA form, the CDR3 reads TGTGCCAGCAGCCCTCTCCCGGGACAGCGTAACTATGGCTACACCTTC. Translated, it gives CASSPLPGQRNYGYTF.

V and J are TRBV30 and TRBJ2-7; 7 positions match TRBD1. Germline CDR1 GTSNPN, CDR2 SVGIG (reference sequence). Losses at the gene ends were 5 bases for V and 2 bases for J; bases not matched to a gene: 9. The CDR3 contains 14 residues. CDR3 bases: TGTGCCTGGGGGGGAGAGGACAGGCCCTACGAGCAGTACTTC. Amino acid sequence: CAWGGEDRPYEQYF.